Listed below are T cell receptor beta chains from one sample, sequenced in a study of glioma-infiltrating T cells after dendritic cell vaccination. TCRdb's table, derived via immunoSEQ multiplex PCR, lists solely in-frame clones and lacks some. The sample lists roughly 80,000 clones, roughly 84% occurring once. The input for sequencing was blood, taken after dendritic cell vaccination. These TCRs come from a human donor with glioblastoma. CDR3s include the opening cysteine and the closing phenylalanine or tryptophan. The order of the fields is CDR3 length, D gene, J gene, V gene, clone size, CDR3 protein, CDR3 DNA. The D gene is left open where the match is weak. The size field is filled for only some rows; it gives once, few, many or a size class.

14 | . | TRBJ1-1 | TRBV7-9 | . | CASSLQGQNTEAFF | TGTGCCAGCAGCCTACAGGGCCAGAACACTGAAGCTTTCTTT
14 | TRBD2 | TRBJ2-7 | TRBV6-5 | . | CASTKPGGTYEQYF | TGTGCCAGCACCAAACCCGGGGGGACCTACGAGCAGTACTTC
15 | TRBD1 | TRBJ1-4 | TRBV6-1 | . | CASRSTGVANEKLFF | TGTGCCAGCAGGTCAACAGGGGTCGCTAATGAAAAACTGTTTTTT
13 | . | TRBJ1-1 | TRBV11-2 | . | CASSFSGVTEAFF | TGTGCCAGCAGCTTTTCAGGGGTCACTGAAGCTTTCTTT
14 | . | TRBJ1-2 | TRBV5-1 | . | CASSDDRSAPGYTF | TGCGCCAGCAGCGACGACAGGAGCGCTCCGGGCTACACCTTC
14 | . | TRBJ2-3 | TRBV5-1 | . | CASSLGAITDTQYF | TGCGCCAGCAGCTTGGGGGCGATCACAGATACGCAGTATTTT
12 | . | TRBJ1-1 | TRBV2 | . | CASSEGARKAFF | TGTGCCAGCAGTGAAGGGGCCCGAAAAGCTTTCTTT
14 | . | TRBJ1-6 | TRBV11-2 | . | CASSLTGETSPLHF | TGTGCCAGCAGCTTGACAGGCGAGACTTCACCCCTCCACTTT
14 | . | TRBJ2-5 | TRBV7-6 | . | CASSLVGGVETQYF | TGTGCCAGCAGCTTAGTAGGAGGGGTAGAGACCCAGTACTTC
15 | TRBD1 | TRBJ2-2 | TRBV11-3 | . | CASSQDRGDTGELFF | TGTGCCAGCAGCCAGGACAGGGGAGACACCGGGGAGCTGTTTTTT
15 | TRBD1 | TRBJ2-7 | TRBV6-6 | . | CASSYSKGQTYEQYF | TGTGCCAGCAGTTACTCGAAGGGACAGACCTACGAGCAGTACTTC
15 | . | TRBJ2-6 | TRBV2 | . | CASSEWRSGANVLTF | TGTGCCAGCAGTGAGTGGCGGTCTGGGGCCAACGTCCTGACTTTC
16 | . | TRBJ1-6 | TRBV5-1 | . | CASSSTGPRGNSPLHF | TGCGCCAGCAGCAGCACCGGGCCGCGGGGTAATTCACCCCTCCACTTT
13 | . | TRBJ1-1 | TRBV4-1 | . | CASSQDQGSGAFF | TGCGCCAGCAGCCAAGATCAGGGGTCGGGTGCTTTCTTT
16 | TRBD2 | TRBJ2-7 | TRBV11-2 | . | CASSQGTTSGLYEQYF | TGTGCCAGCAGCCAGGGCACGACTAGCGGACTCTACGAGCAGTACTTC
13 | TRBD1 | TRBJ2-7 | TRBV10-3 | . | CASGQGSSYEQYF | TGTGCCAGCGGACAGGGGAGCTCCTACGAGCAGTACTTC
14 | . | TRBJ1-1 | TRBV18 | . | CASLNGGGNTEAFF | TGTGCCAGCCTAAACGGGGGAGGGAACACTGAAGCTTTCTTT
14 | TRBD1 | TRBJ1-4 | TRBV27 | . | CASSLQGAGEKLFF | TGTGCCAGCAGTTTACAGGGGGCCGGGGAAAAACTGTTTTTT
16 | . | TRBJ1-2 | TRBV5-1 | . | CASSLVRRGENYGYTF | TGCGCCAGCAGCTTGGTTCGCAGGGGCGAGAACTATGGCTACACCTTC
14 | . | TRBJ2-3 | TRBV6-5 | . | CASSIRQVEDTQYF | TGTGCCAGCAGCATCCGGCAGGTTGAGGATACGCAGTATTTT
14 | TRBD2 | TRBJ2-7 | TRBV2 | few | CASSDVAGGPEQYF | TGTGCCAGCAGTGACGTAGCGGGGGGGCCCGAGCAGTACTTC
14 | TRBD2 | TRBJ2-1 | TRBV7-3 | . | CASSSSGSGDEQFF | TGTGCCAGCAGCTCGAGCGGGAGCGGCGATGAGCAGTTCTTC
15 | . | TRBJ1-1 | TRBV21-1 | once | CVAPGVCGANTEAFF | TGTGTGGCCCCAGGAGTTTGCGGGGCGAACACTGAAGCTTTCTTT
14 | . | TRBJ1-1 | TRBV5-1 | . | CASSLEPGHTEAFF | TGCGCCAGCAGCTTGGAACCAGGGCACACTGAAGCTTTCTTT
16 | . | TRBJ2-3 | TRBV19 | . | CASSIDAVDLSDTQYF | TGTGCCAGTAGTATAGATGCGGTGGATCTTTCAGATACGCAGTATTTT
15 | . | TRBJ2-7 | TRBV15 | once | CATSRDQTRGYEQYF | TGTGCCACCAGCAGAGATCAAACCAGGGGCTACGAGCAGTACTTC
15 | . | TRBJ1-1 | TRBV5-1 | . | CASSLAGGMNTEAFF | TGCGCCAGCAGCTTGGCCGGCGGAATGAACACTGAAGCTTTCTTT
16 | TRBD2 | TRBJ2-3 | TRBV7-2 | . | CASSRLTSGYADTQYF | TGTGCCAGCAGCCGACTGACTAGCGGGTACGCAGATACGCAGTATTTT
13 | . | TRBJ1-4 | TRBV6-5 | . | CASSRVHNEKLFF | TGTGCCAGCAGCCGGGTCCATAATGAAAAACTGTTTTTT
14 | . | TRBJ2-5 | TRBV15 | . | CAPRGDPSQETQYF | TGTGCCCCTAGAGGAGACCCGAGTCAAGAGACCCAGTACTTC